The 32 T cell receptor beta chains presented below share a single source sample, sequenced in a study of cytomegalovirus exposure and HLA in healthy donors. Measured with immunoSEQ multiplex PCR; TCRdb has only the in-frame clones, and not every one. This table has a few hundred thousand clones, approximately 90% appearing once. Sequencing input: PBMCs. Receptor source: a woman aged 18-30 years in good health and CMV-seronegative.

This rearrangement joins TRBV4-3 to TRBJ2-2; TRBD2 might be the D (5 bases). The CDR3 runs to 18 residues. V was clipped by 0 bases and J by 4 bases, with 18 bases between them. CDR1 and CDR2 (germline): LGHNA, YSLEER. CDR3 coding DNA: TGCGCCAGCAGCCAAGATTCCCCGAGACTAATATCCACCGGGGAGCTGTTTTTT. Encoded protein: CASSQDSPRLISTGELFF.

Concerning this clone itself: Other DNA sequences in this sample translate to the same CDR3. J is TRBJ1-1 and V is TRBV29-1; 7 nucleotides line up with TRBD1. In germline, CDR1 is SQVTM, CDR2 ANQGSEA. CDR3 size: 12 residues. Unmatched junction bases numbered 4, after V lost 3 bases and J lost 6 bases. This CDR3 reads CSVDRGVAEAFF. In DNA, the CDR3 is TGCAGCGTTGACAGGGGGGTAGCTGAAGCTTTCTTT.

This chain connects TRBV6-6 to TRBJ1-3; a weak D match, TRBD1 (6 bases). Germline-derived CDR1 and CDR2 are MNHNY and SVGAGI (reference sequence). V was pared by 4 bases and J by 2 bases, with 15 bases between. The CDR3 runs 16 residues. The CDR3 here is CASSFRTARAGNTIYF. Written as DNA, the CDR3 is TGTGCCAGCAGTTTCCGGACAGCGAGGGCTGGAAACACCATATATTTT.

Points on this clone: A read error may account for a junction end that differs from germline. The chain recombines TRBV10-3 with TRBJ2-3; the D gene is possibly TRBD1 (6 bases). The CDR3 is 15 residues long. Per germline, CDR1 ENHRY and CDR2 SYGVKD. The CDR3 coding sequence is TGTGCCAGCAGTTATAGGGGGTGGCGCACAGATACGCAGTATTTT. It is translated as CASSYRGWRTDTQYF.

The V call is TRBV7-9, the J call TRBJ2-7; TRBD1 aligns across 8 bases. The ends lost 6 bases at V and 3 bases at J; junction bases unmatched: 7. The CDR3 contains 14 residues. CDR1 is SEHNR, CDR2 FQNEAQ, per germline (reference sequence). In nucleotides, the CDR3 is TGTGCCAGCAGATCCCGGGACAGGAGCTACGAGCAGTACTTC. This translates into CASRSRDRSYEQYF. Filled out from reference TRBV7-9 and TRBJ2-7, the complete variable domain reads DTGVSQNPRHKITKRGQNVTFRCDPISEHNRLYWYRQTLGQGPEFLTYFQNEAQLEKSRLLSDRFSAERPKGSFSTLEIQRTEQGDSAMYLCASRSRDRSYEQYFGPGTRLTVT.

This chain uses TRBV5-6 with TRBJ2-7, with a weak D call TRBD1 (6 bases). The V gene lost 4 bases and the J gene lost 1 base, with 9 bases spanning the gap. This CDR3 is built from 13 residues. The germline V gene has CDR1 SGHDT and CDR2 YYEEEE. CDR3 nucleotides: TGTGCCAGCAGCCGGACAGTTTCCTACGAGCAGTACTTC. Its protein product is CASSRTVSYEQYF.

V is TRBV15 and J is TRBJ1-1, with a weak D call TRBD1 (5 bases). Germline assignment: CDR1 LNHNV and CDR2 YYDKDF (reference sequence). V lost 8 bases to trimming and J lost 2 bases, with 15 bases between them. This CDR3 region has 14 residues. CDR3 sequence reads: CATSLQVKNTEAFF. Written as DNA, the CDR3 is TGTGCCACCTCTTTACAGGTTAAAAACACTGAAGCTTTCTTT.

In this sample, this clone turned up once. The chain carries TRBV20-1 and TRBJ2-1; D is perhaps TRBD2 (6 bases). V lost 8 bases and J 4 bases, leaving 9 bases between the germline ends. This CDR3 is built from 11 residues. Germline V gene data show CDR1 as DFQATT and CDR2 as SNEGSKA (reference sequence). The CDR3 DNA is TGCAGTAGCGGGCCATACAATGAGCAGTTCTTC. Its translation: CSSGPYNEQFF.

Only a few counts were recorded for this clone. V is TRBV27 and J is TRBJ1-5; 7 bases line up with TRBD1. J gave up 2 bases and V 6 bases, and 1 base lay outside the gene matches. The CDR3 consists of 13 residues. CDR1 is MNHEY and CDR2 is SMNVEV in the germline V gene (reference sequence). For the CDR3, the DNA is TGTGCCAGCAGCGGGACAGGCAATCAGCCCCAGCATTTT. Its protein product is CASSGTGNQPQHF.

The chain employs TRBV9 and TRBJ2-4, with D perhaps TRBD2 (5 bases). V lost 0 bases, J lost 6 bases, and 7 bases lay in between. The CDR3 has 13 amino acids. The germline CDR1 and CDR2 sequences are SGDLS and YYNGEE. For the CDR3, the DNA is TGTGCCAGCAGCGTAGCCGGGGTAAACATTCAGTACTTC. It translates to CASSVAGVNIQYF.

The CDR3 sequence: CASSQQGARETQYF. As DNA, the CDR3 is TGTGCCAGCAGTCAGCAGGGGGCGCGGGAGACCCAGTACTTC. The chain is built from TRBV28 and TRBJ2-5; 8 positions match TRBD1. Germline V gene data show CDR1 as MDHEN and CDR2 as SYDVKM. CDR3 length equals 14 residues. With V trimmed by 5 bases and J by 5 bases, 7 bases remained unmatched.

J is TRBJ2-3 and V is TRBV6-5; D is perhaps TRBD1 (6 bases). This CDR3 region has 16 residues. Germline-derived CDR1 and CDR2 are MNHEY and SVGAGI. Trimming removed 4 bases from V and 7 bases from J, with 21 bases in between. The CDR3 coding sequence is TGTGCCAGCAGTTTTACGCACAGGGATACGGGAAATACGCAGTATTTT. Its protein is CASSFTHRDTGNTQYF.

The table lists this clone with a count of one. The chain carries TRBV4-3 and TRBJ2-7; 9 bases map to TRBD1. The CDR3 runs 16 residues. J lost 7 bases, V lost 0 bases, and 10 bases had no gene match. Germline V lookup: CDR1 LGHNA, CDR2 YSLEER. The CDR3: CASSQDIGDRDWEQYF. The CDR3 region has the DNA TGCGCCAGCAGCCAAGATATTGGGGACAGGGACTGGGAGCAGTACTTC.

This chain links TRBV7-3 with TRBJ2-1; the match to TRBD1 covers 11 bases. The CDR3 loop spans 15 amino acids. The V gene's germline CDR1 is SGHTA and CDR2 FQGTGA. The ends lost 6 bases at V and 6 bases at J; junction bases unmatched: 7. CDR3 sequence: CASSRDRGTGNEQFF. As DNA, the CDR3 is TGTGCCAGCAGTCGGGACAGGGGGACGGGCAATGAGCAGTTCTTC.

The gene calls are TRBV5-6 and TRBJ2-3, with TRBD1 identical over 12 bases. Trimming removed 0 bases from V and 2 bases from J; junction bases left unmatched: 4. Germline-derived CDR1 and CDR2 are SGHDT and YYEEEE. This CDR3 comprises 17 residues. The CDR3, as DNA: TGTGCCAGCAGCTTGGAGGGGACAGGGGGCTTCACAGATACGCAGTATTTT. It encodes CASSLEGTGGFTDTQYF.

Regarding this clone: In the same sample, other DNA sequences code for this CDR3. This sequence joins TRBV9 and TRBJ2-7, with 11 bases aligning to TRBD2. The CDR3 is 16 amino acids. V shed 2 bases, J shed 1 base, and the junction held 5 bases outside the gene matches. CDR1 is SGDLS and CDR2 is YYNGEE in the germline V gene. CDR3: CASSVGGTSGSYEQYF. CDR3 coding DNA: TGTGCCAGCAGCGTCGGGGGGACTAGCGGATCCTACGAGCAGTACTTC.

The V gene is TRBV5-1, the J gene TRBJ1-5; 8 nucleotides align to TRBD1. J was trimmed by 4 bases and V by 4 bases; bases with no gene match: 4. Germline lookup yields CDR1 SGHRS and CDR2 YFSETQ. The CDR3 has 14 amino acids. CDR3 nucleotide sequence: TGCGCCAGCAGCCCGGGACAGGAAAATCAGCCCCAGCATTTT. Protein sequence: CASSPGQENQPQHF.

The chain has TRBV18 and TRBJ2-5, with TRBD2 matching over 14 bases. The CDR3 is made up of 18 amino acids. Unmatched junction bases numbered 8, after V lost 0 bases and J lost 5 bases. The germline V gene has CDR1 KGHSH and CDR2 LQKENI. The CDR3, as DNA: TGTGCCAGCTCACCACCGGTGGGACTAGCGGGAGCGGGGGAGACCCAGTACTTC. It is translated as CASSPPVGLAGAGETQYF. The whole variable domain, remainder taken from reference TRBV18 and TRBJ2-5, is NAGVMQNPRHLVRRRGQEARLRCSPMKGHSHVYWYRQLPEEGLKFMVYLQKENIIDESGMPKERFSAEFPKEGPSILRIQQVVRGDSAAYFCASSPPVGLAGAGETQYFGPGTRLLVL.

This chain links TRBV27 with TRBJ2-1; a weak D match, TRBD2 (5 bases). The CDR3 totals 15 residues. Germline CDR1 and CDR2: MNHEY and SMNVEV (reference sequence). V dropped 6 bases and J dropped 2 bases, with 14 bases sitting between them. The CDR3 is CASSSDLEAYNEQFF. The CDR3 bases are TGTGCCAGCAGCTCGGACTTGGAGGCCTACAATGAGCAGTTCTTC.

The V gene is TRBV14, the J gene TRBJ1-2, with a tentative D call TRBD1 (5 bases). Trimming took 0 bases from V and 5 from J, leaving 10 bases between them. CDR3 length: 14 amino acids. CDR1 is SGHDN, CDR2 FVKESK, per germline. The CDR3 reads CASSQDPGPYGYTF. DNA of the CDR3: TGTGCCAGCAGCCAAGATCCAGGGCCATATGGCTACACCTTC. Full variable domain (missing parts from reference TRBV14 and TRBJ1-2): EAGVTQFPSHSVIEKGQTVTLRCDPISGHDNLYWYRRVMGKEIKFLLHFVKESKQDESGMPNNRFLAERTGGTYSTLKVQPAELEDSGVYFCASSQDPGPYGYTFGSGTRLTVV.

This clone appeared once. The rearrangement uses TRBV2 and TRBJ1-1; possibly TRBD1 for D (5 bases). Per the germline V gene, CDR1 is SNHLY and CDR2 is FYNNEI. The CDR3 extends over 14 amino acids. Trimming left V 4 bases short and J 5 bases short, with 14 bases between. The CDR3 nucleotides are TGTGCCAGCAGTGCCTCGGGGGGAGGGACTGAAGCTTTCTTT. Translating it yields CASSASGGGTEAFF.

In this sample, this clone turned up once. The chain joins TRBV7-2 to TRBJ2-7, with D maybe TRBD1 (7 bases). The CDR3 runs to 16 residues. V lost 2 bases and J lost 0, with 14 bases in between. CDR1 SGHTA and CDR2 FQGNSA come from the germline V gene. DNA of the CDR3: TGTGCCAGCAGCTTAAGGCCAGGGGGGTCCTCCTACGAGCAGTACTTC. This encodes CASSLRPGGSSYEQYF.

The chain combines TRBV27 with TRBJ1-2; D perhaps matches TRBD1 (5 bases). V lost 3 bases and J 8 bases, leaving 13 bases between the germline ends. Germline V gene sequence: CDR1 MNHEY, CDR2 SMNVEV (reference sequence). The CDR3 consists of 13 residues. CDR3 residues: CASSFRGSGGYTF. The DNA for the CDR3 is TGTGCCAGCAGTTTCCGGGGGTCGGGCGGCTACACCTTC.

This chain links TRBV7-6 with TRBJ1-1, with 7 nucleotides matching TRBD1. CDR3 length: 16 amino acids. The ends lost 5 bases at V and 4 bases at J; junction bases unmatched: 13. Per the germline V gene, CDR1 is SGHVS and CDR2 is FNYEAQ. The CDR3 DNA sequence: TGTGCCAGCAGCCGTACACAGGGGCCCCGAAGCACTGAAGCTTTCTTT. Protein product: CASSRTQGPRSTEAFF.

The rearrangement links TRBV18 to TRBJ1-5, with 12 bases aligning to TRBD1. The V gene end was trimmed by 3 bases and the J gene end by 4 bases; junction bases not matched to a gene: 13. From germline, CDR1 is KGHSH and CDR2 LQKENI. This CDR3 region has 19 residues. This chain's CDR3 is CASSPPGTGGSGRNQPQHF. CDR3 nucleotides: TGTGCCAGCTCACCCCCCGGGACAGGGGGCTCGGGGCGTAATCAGCCCCAGCATTTT.

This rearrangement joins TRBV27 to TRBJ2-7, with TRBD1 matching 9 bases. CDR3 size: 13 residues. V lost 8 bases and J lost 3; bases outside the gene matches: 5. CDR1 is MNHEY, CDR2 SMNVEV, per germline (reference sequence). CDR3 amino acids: CASGMTGGYEQYF. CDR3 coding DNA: TGTGCCAGCGGGATGACAGGGGGCTACGAGCAGTACTTC.

The CDR3 DNA reads as TGTGCCAGCAGTTTTGAGGGAACGGAGCCCCAGCATTTT. It encodes CASSFEGTEPQHF. The rearrangement joins TRBV28 to TRBJ1-5; no firm D call. Germline V gene sequence: CDR1 MDHEN, CDR2 SYDVKM. Trimming removed 3 bases at V and 8 bases at J, with 11 bases between. There are 13 residues in the CDR3.

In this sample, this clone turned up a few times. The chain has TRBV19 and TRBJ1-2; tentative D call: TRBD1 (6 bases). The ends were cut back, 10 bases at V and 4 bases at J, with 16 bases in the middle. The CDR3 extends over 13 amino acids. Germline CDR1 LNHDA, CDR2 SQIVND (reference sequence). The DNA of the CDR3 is TGTGCCACCCGAGGCGGGGGCGGCTATGGCTACACCTTC. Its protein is CATRGGGGYGYTF. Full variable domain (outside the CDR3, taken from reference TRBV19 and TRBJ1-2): DGGITQSPKYLFRKEGQNVTLSCEQNLNHDAMYWYRQDPGQGLRLIYYSQIVNDFQKGDIAEGYSVSREKKESFPLTVTSAQKNPTAFYLCATRGGGGYGYTFGSGTRLTVV.

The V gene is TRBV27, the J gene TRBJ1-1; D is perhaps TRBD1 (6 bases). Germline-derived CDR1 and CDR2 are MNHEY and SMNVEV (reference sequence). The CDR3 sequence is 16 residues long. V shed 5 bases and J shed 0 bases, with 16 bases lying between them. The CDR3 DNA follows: TGTGCCAGCAGTCCAACGCCGGGACACTTGAACACTGAAGCTTTCTTT. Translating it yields CASSPTPGHLNTEAFF.

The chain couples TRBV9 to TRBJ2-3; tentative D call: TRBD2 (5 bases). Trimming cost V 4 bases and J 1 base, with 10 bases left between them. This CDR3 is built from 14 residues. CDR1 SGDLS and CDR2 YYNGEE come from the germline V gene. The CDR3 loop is CASSTSGGTDTQYF. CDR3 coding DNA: TGTGCCAGCAGCACCTCCGGGGGCACAGATACGCAGTATTTT. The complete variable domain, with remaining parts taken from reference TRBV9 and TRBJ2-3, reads DSGVTQTPKHLITATGQRVTLRCSPRSGDLSVYWYQQSLDQGLQFLIQYYNGEERAKGNILERFSAQQFPDLHSELNLSSLELGDSALYFCASSTSGGTDTQYFGPGTRLTVL.

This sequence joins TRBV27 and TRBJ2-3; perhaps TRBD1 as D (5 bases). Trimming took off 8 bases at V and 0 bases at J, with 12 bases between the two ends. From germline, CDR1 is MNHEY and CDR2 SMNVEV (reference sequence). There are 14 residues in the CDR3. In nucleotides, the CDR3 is TGTGCCAGCCGTTGGACAACTAGCACAGATACGCAGTATTTT. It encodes CASRWTTSTDTQYF.

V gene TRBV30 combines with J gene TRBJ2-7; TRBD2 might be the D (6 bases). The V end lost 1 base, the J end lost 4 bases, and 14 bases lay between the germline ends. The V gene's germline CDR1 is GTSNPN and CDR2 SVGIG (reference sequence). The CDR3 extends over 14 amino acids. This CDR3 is CAWSEAGTTYEQYF. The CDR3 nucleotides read TGTGCCTGGAGTGAAGCGGGCACTACTTACGAGCAGTACTTC.